These T cell receptor beta chains were read from a single sample in a study of siplizumab effects on memory and regulatory T cells. Clones were read by immunoSEQ multiplex PCR, and TCRdb kept only the in-frame ones, dropping some. The table records about 100,000 clones, about 93% of them present only once. The sequencing input was Tregs sorted from blood. The receptors were gathered from a human donor in good health. Both conserved end residues are trimmed from each CDR3. Each record gives: V gene, clone size, CDR3 protein. Some rows have no size entry. The others give once, few or many, or a class for an expanded clone.

TRBV28 NA ASSFDRSGAF
TRBV7-9 NA ASSHRPSRLVTYEQY
TRBV7-8 NA ASSLAGYSNQPQH
TRBV30 NA AWSVEGGRQPQH
TRBV5-6 NA ASSFSLFRSGIFNNEQF
TRBV5-8 NA ASSLVATGQPQH
TRBV18 NA ASTRQGSANEQF
TRBV28 NA ASIRRIDRMYGANVLT
TRBV14 NA ASSRGVGYT
TRBV13 NA ASSLLLAVFNEQF
TRBV6-4 NA ASRGLAGYNEQF
TRBV5-1 NA ASSRLAGGSYNEQF
TRBV19 once ASSIYRVSGGETQY
TRBV9 NA ASSALGGPQH
TRBV5-1 NA ASRRTGVDYNEQF
TRBV5-1 NA ASSLASEYYEQY
TRBV6-1 NA ASSEAAGGASYEQY
TRBV6-1 NA ASRAGGTSGNTIY
TRBV6-1 NA ASSVPQYNEQF
TRBV14 NA ASSHYRVYGANVLT
TRBV7-9 NA ASSLGGNYNEQF
TRBV27 NA ASSLYSTGDHQPQH
TRBV30 NA AWRSWASYGYT
TRBV7-2 NA ASSFGVAGAKRETQY
TRBV2 NA ASSERLMVTGELF
TRBV19 NA ASSILGGTSDTQY
TRBV6-5 NA ASSLSGTGVYNEQF
TRBV9 NA ASSAGAEEQF
TRBV10-2 few ASSESGRGSGYT
TRBV11-2 NA ASSPSGLGVYNEQF
TRBV7-9 NA ASSFYDEQF
TRBV30 NA AWSTQRDQPQH
TRBV28 once ASSRLGNTEAF
TRBV6-5 few ASSYWGQAAF
TRBV10-1 NA ARMGSEHSGANVLT
TRBV7-9 NA ASSLAGEREQY
TRBV11-3 NA ASSRDRGPTDTQY
TRBV14 once ASSPRDRGYNEQF
TRBV7-8 NA ASSLDVVLYGYT